These 30 T cell receptor beta chains originate from one sample sequenced in a study of T cell repertoires in cytomegalovirus infection. TCRdb reprocessed the reads via MiXCR and lists one record per CDR3 protein. This sample yields roughly 120,000 distinct CDR3 sequences, of which 25% to 35% are seen a single time; roughly three quarters belongs to the top ten. No antigen has been identified for these receptors. This material consisted of CD8+ T cells from cultured PBMCs, taken from culture after CMV antigen stimulation. The source is a human donor in good health (CMV status not recorded). Some clones in this sample may be carry-over from other donors' samples.

The chain couples TRBV2 to TRBJ2-2, with D hard to call. The CDR3 is 13 residues long. The V gene's germline CDR1 is SNHLY and CDR2 FYNNEI. V dropped 3 bases and J dropped 6 bases, with 8 bases sitting between them. The CDR3 DNA reads TGTGCCAGCAGTGATTCCTGGGCCGGGGAGCTGTTTTTT. The encoded protein is CASSDSWAGELFF.

There are a few counts of this clonotype. The CDR3 coding sequence is TGTGCCAGCAGTTTGATGGGCGGGGAGATTAGCACAGATACGCAGTATTTT. It encodes CASSLMGGEISTDTQYF. V usage is TRBV27 and J usage is TRBJ2-3; tentative D call: TRBD2 (6 bases). The CDR3 extends over 17 amino acids. V was pared by 3 bases and J by 0 bases, with 16 bases between. CDR1 and CDR2 from the germline V gene are MNHEY and SMNVEV (reference sequence).

CDR3 DNA sequence: TGTGCCAGCGGGACAGGGGAGGGGGAGCTGTTTTTT. This gives the protein CASGTGEGELFF. V is TRBV9 and J is TRBJ2-2; 10 bases fit TRBD1. The V segment lost 7 bases and the J segment 8 bases; nucleotides outside the gene matches: 2. This CDR3 spans 12 amino acids. CDR1 SGDLS and CDR2 YYNGEE come from the germline V gene.

The CDR3 sequence is CASSPSESSYEQYF. The CDR3 region has the DNA TGCGCCAGCAGCCCCTCGGAGAGCTCCTACGAGCAGTACTTC. The gene calls are TRBV4-1 and TRBJ2-7, with unresolved D. Germline CDR1 is MGHRA and CDR2 is YSYEKL. There are 14 residues in the CDR3. Trimming stripped 4 bases from V and 0 bases from J, with 10 bases between.

The chain couples TRBV4-1 to TRBJ1-1; D unresolved. Trimming stripped 5 bases from V and 0 bases from J, with 16 bases between. CDR1 MGHRA and CDR2 YSYEKL come from the germline V gene. The CDR3 length is 16 residues. CDR3 sequence: CASSVAQRYLNTEAFF. The CDR3 region has the DNA TGCGCCAGCAGCGTCGCCCAAAGGTACCTGAACACTGAAGCTTTCTTT.

This clonotype was seen only a few times. V and J are TRBV27 and TRBJ1-5, with D hard to call. Germline CDR1 MNHEY, CDR2 SMNVEV (reference sequence). V shed 5 bases and J shed 4 bases, with 6 bases lying between them. The CDR3 contains 12 residues. CDR3 sequence reads: CASSPQNQPQHF. DNA for the CDR3: TGTGCCAGCAGTCCACAAAATCAGCCCCAGCATTTT.

The genes are TRBV7-9 and TRBJ2-7, with a possible D match to TRBD2 (6 bases). V was trimmed by 8 bases and J by 7 bases, leaving 18 bases between them. The length of the CDR3 is 13 residues. Per germline, CDR1 SEHNR and CDR2 FQNEAQ (reference sequence). The CDR3 DNA follows: TGTGCCAGCGCCCTGGGGGGTTTTGGTGAGCAGTACTTC. The encoded protein is CASALGGFGEQYF.

This clonotype was seen only a few times. The rearrangement uses TRBV27 and TRBJ2-7, with D perhaps matching TRBD2 (5 bases). V was trimmed by 0 bases and J by 7 bases, leaving 19 bases between them. The CDR3 loop spans 16 amino acids. CDR1 is MNHEY, CDR2 SMNVEV, per germline (reference sequence). The CDR3 DNA sequence: TGTGCCAGCAGTTTATCCCCGCATGGCAGCTCGGGAGAGCAGTACTTC. Protein product: CASSLSPHGSSGEQYF.

This clonotype was detected a few times. The gene calls are TRBV19 and TRBJ2-3; D gene ambiguous. The V end lost 3 bases, the J end lost 2 bases, and 15 bases lay between the germline ends. The germline gives CDR1 LNHDA, CDR2 SQIVND (reference sequence). There are 16 residues in the CDR3. CDR3 in amino acids: CASSIADPIPTDTQYF. The CDR3 nucleotides are TGTGCCAGTAGTATCGCGGACCCCATACCCACAGATACGCAGTATTTT.

The gene calls are TRBV5-1 and TRBJ2-3; 14 bases align to TRBD2. CDR3 length: 15 amino acids. Germline lookup yields CDR1 SGHRS and CDR2 YFSETQ. Trimming cost V 4 bases and J 5 bases; bases outside gene matches: 3. Here the CDR3 reads CASSPGLAGGDTQYF. The DNA for the CDR3 is TGCGCCAGCAGCCCTGGACTAGCGGGGGGAGATACGCAGTATTTT.

The count of this clonotype is one. The chain uses TRBV13 and TRBJ2-7; D may be TRBD1 (6 bases). Between the trimmed V and J ends, which lost 0 bases and 0 bases, there was a span of 9 bases. The germline CDR1 and CDR2 sequences are PRHDT and FYEKMQ (reference sequence). There are 15 residues in the CDR3. The CDR3 DNA follows: TGTGCCAGCAGCTTAGGGAACAGGGTCTCCTACGAGCAGTACTTC. Its translation: CASSLGNRVSYEQYF.

This clonotype was found many times. The V gene is TRBV2, the J gene TRBJ2-1, with 11 bases that match TRBD2. This CDR3 comprises 15 residues. The V and J ends lost 4 bases and 3 bases, in that order; junction bases with no gene match: 2. Germline V CDR1 and CDR2: SNHLY, FYNNEI. Here the CDR3 DNA reads TGTGCCAGCAGTGTGGGGACTAGCGGCTACAATGAGCAGTTCTTC. This gives the protein CASSVGTSGYNEQFF.

As concerns this clonotype: One junction end does not reproduce the germline sequence, and a read error may be involved. J is TRBJ1-1 and V is TRBV19; 8 nucleotides line up with TRBD1. This CDR3 region has 15 residues. Per the germline V gene, CDR1 is LNHDA and CDR2 is SQIVND (reference sequence). As DNA, the CDR3 is TGTGCCAGCAGTACTCGGACAGGGAGGGACACTGAAGCTTTCTTT. Its translation: CASSTRTGRDTEAFF.

CDR3 sequence reads: CASSPGGGKQFF. The CDR3 region has the DNA TGTGCCAGCAGCCCGGGGGGCGGAAAGCAGTTCTTC. The J gene is TRBJ2-1, the V gene TRBV5-4, with D perhaps matching TRBD2 (7 bases). Germline V CDR1 and CDR2: SGHNT, YYREEE (reference sequence). The CDR3 totals 12 residues. V was pared by 4 bases and J by 11 bases, with 13 bases between.

This sequence joins TRBV3-1 and TRBJ2-7; D is unresolved. CDR1 is LGHDT and CDR2 is YNNKEL in the germline V gene (reference sequence). V shed 0 bases and J shed 3 bases, with 0 bases lying between them. The CDR3 extends over 11 amino acids. As DNA, the CDR3 is TGTGCCAGCAGCCAAGACTACGAGCAGTACTTC. Translating it yields CASSQDYEQYF.

This clonotype was counted between two and nine times. The chain is built from TRBV2 and TRBJ2-1, with 7 bases fitting TRBD2. The germline gives CDR1 SNHLY, CDR2 FYNNEI. This CDR3 has 15 amino acids. V shed 6 bases, J shed 10 bases, and the junction held 15 bases outside the gene matches. CDR3: CASSANRLALDEQFF. The CDR3, as DNA: TGTGCCAGCAGCGCCAACCGACTAGCACTAGACGAGCAGTTCTTC.

In this sample, this clonotype turned up many times. V usage is TRBV7-2 and J usage is TRBJ2-3; TRBD2 aligns across 8 bases. CDR1 and CDR2 from the germline V gene are SGHTA and FQGNSA. The CDR3 spans 16 residues. J lost 0 bases, V lost 1 base, and 3 bases had no gene match. The CDR3 reads CASSLESGGSTDTQYF. Here the CDR3 DNA reads TGTGCCAGCAGCTTAGAAAGCGGGGGAAGCACAGATACGCAGTATTTT.

The chain employs TRBV10-3 and TRBJ1-5; D is ambiguous. Trimming removed 0 bases at V and 0 bases at J, with 3 bases between. The germline CDR1 and CDR2 sequences are ENHRY and SYGVKD. The CDR3 sequence is 14 residues long. The CDR3 DNA follows: TGTGCCATCAGTGAGTCGGGTAGCAATCAGCCCCAGCATTTT. It translates to CAISESGSNQPQHF.

This clonotype has a count of ten or more. CDR3 nucleotides: TGTGCCAGCAGTTTTCCGGGATACAATGAGCAGTTCTTC. Its translation is CASSFPGYNEQFF. This chain uses TRBV12-3 or TRBV12-4 with TRBJ2-1; maybe TRBD2 (5 bases). The V gene lost 3 bases and the J gene lost 4 bases, with 7 bases spanning the gap. The CDR3 is 13 amino acids.

Only a few counts were recorded for this clonotype. The V gene is TRBV4-2, the J gene TRBJ1-3; no firm D call. CDR1 is LGHNA, CDR2 YNFKEQ, per germline. The CDR3 is 15 residues long. Deletions cut 1 base from V and 0 bases from J, with 7 bases between. CDR3 DNA: TGTGCCAGCAGCCAAGGGGCAGGCTCTGGAAACACCATATATTTT. This sequence encodes CASSQGAGSGNTIYF.

CDR3 residues: CASSFSTQGTLFF. For the CDR3, the DNA is TGTGCCAGCAGCTTTTCAACACAGGGTACACTGTTTTTT. The chain employs TRBV7-9 and TRBJ1-4, with D perhaps TRBD1 (6 bases). Germline CDR1 SEHNR, CDR2 FQNEAQ (reference sequence). V gave up 3 bases and J gave up 13 bases, with 15 bases separating them. CDR3 size: 13 residues. The complete variable domain, with remaining parts taken from reference TRBV7-9 and TRBJ1-4, reads DTGVSQNPRHKITKRGQNVTFRCDPISEHNRLYWYRQTLGQGPEFLTYFQNEAQLEKSRLLSDRFSAERPKGSFSTLEIQRTEQGDSAMYLCASSFSTQGTLFFGSGTQLSVL.

This clonotype was seen just once. The chain uses TRBV4-1 and TRBJ1-6; D is unresolved. V lost 3 bases to trimming and J lost 11 bases, with 11 bases between them. The CDR3 is 13 residues long. The germline CDR1 and CDR2 sequences are MGHRA and YSYEKL. CDR3 sequence reads: CASSQTPQPPLHF. The CDR3 region has the DNA TGCGCCAGCAGCCAGACACCTCAGCCACCCCTCCACTTT.

The gene calls are TRBV9 and TRBJ2-3; the D gene is possibly TRBD1 (5 bases). This CDR3 is 15 amino acids long. Germline-derived CDR1 and CDR2 are SGDLS and YYNGEE. Between the trimmed V and J ends, which lost 0 bases and 1 base, there was a span of 9 bases. The CDR3 region has the DNA TGTGCCAGCAGCGTAGAGGACACCCGCACAGATACGCAGTATTTT. It yields the protein CASSVEDTRTDTQYF.

This clonotype appeared a few times. The gene calls are TRBV28 and TRBJ1-1; D is unclear. Per the germline V gene, CDR1 is MDHEN and CDR2 is SYDVKM. CDR3 length: 13 residues. Trimming cost V 7 bases and J 7 bases, with 16 bases left between them. CDR3 residues: CASTGRADLEAFF. CDR3 sequence (DNA): TGTGCCAGCACCGGACGGGCTGACCTTGAAGCTTTCTTT.

This clonotype was counted only a few times. The chain recombines TRBV7-2 with TRBJ2-1; TRBD2 aligns across 9 bases. The CDR3 runs 18 residues. Germline V gives CDR1 SGHTA, CDR2 FQGNSA. V gave up 1 base and J gave up 4 bases; unmatched junction bases: 11. DNA for the CDR3: TGTGCCAGCAGCTTAGTCGGGGGTCCTAGCGGGGTATACAATGAGCAGTTCTTC. It yields the protein CASSLVGGPSGVYNEQFF.

The table lists this clonotype with a few counts. This chain connects TRBV19 to TRBJ2-1; 9 nucleotides line up with TRBD2. The V gene end was trimmed by 3 bases and the J gene end by 3 bases; junction bases not matched to a gene: 9. The germline gives CDR1 LNHDA, CDR2 SQIVND (reference sequence). The CDR3 has 17 residues. The CDR3: CASSMSLAGRLYNEQFF. The CDR3 DNA is TGTGCCAGTAGTATGAGCCTAGCGGGGAGACTCTACAATGAGCAGTTCTTC.

The V gene is TRBV7-6, the J gene TRBJ2-7; TRBD1 might be the D (6 bases). V was pared by 5 bases and J by 3 bases, with 11 bases between. Germline CDR1 reads SGHVS; CDR2 reads FNYEAQ. The CDR3 is 13 amino acids. The DNA of the CDR3 is TGTGCCAGCAGCCAGGGGCAAAACTACGAGCAGTACTTC. It is translated as CASSQGQNYEQYF.

This clonotype was observed a single time. This chain connects TRBV27 to TRBJ2-7; the D call may be TRBD1 or TRBD2 (6 bases each). Germline V gene sequence: CDR1 MNHEY, CDR2 SMNVEV (reference sequence). Trimming took 3 bases from V and 0 from J, leaving 12 bases between them. This CDR3 is built from 15 residues. CDR3 DNA sequence: TGTGCCAGCAGTTTTGGGACGGGGGCCTCCTACGAGCAGTACTTC. It translates to CASSFGTGASYEQYF.

This clonotype has a count of ten or more. J is TRBJ2-1 and V is TRBV12-3 or TRBV12-4; D might be TRBD2 (6 bases). V lost 1 base and J lost 4, with 11 bases in between. The CDR3 consists of 15 residues. CDR3 coding DNA: TGTGCCAGCAGTTTAGGGCGGGAACCTTACAATGAGCAGTTCTTC. It translates to CASSLGREPYNEQFF.

This rearrangement joins TRBV4-1 to TRBJ2-7, with 8 positions matching TRBD1. Germline V gene sequence: CDR1 MGHRA, CDR2 YSYEKL. V was pared by 3 bases and J by 6 bases, with 4 bases of the junction left unmatched. The CDR3 has 13 residues. CDR3 region: CASSHPTGAEQYF. DNA for the CDR3: TGCGCCAGCAGCCACCCGACAGGGGCCGAGCAGTACTTC.